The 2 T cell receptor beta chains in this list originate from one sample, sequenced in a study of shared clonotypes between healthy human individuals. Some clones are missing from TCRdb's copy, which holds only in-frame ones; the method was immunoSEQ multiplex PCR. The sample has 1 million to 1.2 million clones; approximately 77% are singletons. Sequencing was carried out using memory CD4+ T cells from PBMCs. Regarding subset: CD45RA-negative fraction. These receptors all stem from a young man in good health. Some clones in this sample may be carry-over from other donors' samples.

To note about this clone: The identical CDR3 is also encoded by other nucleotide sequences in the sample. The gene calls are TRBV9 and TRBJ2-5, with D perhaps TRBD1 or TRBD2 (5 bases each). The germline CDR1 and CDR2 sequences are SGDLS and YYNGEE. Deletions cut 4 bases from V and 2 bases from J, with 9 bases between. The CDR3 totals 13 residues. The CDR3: CASSPGQQETQYF. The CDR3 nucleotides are TGTGCCAGCAGCCCGGGGCAGCAAGAGACCCAGTACTTC.

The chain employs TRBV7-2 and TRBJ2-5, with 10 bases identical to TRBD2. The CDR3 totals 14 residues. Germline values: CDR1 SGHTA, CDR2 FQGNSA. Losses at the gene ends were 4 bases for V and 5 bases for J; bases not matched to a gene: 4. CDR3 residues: CASSSLAGVETQYF. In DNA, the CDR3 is TGTGCCAGCAGCTCGCTAGCGGGAGTTGAGACCCAGTACTTC.